Presented here are 10 T cell receptor beta chains from one specimen sequenced in a study of shared clonotypes between healthy human individuals. Repertoires were generated with immunoSEQ multiplex PCR, while TCRdb's copy carries only in-frame clones and drops some. The sample lists approximately 840,000 clones, about 96% occurring once. Positively selected for CCR7, the CD45RO-negative cells used as naive CD8 cells excluded terminally differentiated effector memory CD45RA+ cells. Sample: naive CD8+ T cells sorted from blood. These receptors were obtained from a man aged 30 to 45 in good health.

This chain's CDR3 is CASSRGGSNYEQYF. CDR3 nucleotide sequence: TGCGCCAGCAGCCGTGGCGGGTCGAACTACGAGCAGTACTTC. The gene calls are TRBV5-1 and TRBJ2-7; a possible D gene is TRBD2 (5 bases). Per the germline V gene, CDR1 is SGHRS and CDR2 is YFSETQ. This CDR3 spans 14 amino acids. V lost 4 bases, J lost 3 bases, and 14 bases lay in between.

The chain is built from TRBV19 and TRBJ2-1; D might be TRBD1 (8 bases). V dropped 6 bases and J dropped 0 bases, with 18 bases sitting between them. Germline V CDR1 and CDR2: LNHDA, SQIVND (reference sequence). The CDR3 has 17 residues. CDR3 sequence (DNA): TGTGCCAGTAGCGCAGGGGGCAGGACTAGCTCCTACAATGAGCAGTTCTTC. It specifies CASSAGGRTSSYNEQFF.

The chain joins TRBV27 to TRBJ2-1, with TRBD1 identical over 9 bases. The germline gives CDR1 MNHEY, CDR2 SMNVEV (reference sequence). J was trimmed by 5 bases and V by 5 bases; bases with no gene match: 7. CDR3 size: 15 residues. CDR3 region: CASSLGTGTNNEQFF. The DNA for the CDR3 is TGTGCCAGCAGTCTGGGGACAGGGACCAACAATGAGCAGTTCTTC.

The chain combines TRBV28 with TRBJ1-1; perhaps TRBD1 as D (5 bases). From germline, CDR1 is MDHEN and CDR2 SYDVKM. The V end lost 2 bases, the J end lost 4 bases, and 14 bases lay between the germline ends. There are 15 residues in the CDR3. This CDR3 reads CASSLQPQGRTEAFF. CDR3 nucleotide sequence: TGTGCCAGCAGTTTACAGCCCCAGGGCCGCACTGAAGCTTTCTTT. Together with reference TRBV28 and TRBJ1-1, the CDR3 gives the full variable domain: DVKVTQSSRYLVKRTGEKVFLECVQDMDHENMFWYRQDPGLGLRLIYFSYDVKMKEKGDIPEGYSVSREKKERFSLILESASTNQTSMYLCASSLQPQGRTEAFFGQGTRLTVV.

The CDR3 bases are TGTGCCACTATAGACAGACTGAAGACCCAGTACTTC. This translates into CATIDRLKTQYF. The V gene is TRBV2, the J gene TRBJ2-5, with D possibly being TRBD1 (5 bases). CDR1 SNHLY and CDR2 FYNNEI come from the germline V gene. The CDR3 loop spans 12 amino acids. V lost 10 bases and J 6 bases, leaving 15 bases between the germline ends.

V is TRBV21-1 and J is TRBJ2-7; the table's D call TRBD2 went unverified against the DNA. TRBV21-1 is tagged as a pseudogene. CDR3 length equals 15 residues. The CDR3 nucleotides read TGTGCCAGCTATAGGTGGCAGCGGGGAAACTACGAGCAGTACTTC. Encoded protein: CASYRWQRGNYEQYF.

V is TRBV7-9 and J is TRBJ1-2; D not certain. V was pared by 2 bases and J by 5 bases, with 12 bases between. Germline CDR1 and CDR2: SEHNR and FQNEAQ (reference sequence). CDR3 size: 14 residues. In nucleotides, the CDR3 is TGTGCCAGCAGCTTAAGTTCTTGGTCTTATGGCTACACCTTC. Protein: CASSLSSWSYGYTF.

This clone was seen more than once but under ten times. The CDR3 sequence is CASSPGTAYEQYF. CDR3 nucleotides: TGTGCCAGCAGCCCCGGGACAGCCTACGAGCAGTACTTC. The V call is TRBV11-2, the J call TRBJ2-7; TRBD1 agrees at 7 bases. The trim removed 5 bases at V and 2 bases at J, leaving 3 bases unmatched. Germline V gene sequence: CDR1 SGHAT, CDR2 FQNNGV. This CDR3 has 13 residues.

This chain uses TRBV27 with TRBJ1-4; D is uncertain. From germline, CDR1 is MNHEY and CDR2 SMNVEV (reference sequence). The ends were cut back, 0 bases at V and 7 bases at J, with 6 bases in the middle. This CDR3 is built from 13 residues. CDR3 DNA sequence: TGTGCCAGCAGTTTATCGGTCGGTGAAAAACTGTTTTTT. Translation gives CASSLSVGEKLFF.

This chain uses TRBV15 with TRBJ2-7; 7 bases align to TRBD1. Germline V gives CDR1 LNHNV, CDR2 YYDKDF (reference sequence). This CDR3 region has 16 residues. Losses at the gene ends were 1 base for V and 2 bases for J; bases not matched to a gene: 8. The CDR3 DNA reads TGTGCCACCAGCAGAGGATTGGGACAGTCGACCTACGAGCAGTACTTC. Encoded protein: CATSRGLGQSTYEQYF.